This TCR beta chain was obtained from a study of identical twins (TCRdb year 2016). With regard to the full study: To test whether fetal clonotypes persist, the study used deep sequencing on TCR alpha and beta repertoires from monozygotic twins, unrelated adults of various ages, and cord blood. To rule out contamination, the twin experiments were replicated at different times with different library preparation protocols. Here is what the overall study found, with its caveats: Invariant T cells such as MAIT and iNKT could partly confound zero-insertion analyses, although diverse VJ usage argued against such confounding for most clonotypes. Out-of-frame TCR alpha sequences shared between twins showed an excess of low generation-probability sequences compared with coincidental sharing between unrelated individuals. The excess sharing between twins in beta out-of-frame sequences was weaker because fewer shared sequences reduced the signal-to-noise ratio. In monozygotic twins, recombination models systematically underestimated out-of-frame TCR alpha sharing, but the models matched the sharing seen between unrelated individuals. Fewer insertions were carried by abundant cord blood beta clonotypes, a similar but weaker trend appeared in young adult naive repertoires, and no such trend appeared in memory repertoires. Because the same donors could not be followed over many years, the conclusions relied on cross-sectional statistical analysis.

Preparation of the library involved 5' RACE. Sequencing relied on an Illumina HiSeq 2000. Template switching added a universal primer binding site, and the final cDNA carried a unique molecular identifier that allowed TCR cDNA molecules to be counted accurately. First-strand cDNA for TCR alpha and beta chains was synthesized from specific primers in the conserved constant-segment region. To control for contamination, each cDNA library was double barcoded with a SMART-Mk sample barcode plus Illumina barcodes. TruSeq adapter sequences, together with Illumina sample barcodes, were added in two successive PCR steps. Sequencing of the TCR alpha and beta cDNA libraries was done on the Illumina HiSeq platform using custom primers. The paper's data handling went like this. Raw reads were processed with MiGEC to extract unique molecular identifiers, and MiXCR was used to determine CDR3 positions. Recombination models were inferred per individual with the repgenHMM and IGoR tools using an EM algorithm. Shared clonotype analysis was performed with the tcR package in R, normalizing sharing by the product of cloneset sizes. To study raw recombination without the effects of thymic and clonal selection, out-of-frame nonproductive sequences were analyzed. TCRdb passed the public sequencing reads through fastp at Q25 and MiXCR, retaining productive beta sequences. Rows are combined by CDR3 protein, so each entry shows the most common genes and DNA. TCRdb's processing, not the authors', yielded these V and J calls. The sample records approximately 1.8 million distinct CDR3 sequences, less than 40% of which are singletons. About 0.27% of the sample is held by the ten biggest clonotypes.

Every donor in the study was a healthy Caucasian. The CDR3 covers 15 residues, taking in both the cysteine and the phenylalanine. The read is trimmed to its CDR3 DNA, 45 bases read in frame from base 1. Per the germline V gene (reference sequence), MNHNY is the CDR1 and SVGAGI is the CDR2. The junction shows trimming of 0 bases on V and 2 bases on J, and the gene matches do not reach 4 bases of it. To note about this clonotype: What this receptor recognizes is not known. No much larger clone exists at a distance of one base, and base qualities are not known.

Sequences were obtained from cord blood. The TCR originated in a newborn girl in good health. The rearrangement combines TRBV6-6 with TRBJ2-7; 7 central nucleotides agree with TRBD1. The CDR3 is CASSYSRDRPYEQYF. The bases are TGTGCCAGCAGTTACTCCCGGGACAGACCCTACGAGCAGTACTTC.